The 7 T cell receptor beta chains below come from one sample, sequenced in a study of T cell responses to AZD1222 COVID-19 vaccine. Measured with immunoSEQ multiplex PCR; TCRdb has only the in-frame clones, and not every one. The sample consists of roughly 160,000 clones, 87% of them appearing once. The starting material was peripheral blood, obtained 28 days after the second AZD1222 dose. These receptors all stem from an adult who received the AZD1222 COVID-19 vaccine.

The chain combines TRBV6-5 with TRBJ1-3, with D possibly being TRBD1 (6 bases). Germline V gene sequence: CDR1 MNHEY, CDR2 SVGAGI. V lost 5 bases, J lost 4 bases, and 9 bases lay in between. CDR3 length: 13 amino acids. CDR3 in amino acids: CASSLQGGNTIYF. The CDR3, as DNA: TGTGCCAGCAGTCTGCAGGGGGGAAACACCATATATTTT.

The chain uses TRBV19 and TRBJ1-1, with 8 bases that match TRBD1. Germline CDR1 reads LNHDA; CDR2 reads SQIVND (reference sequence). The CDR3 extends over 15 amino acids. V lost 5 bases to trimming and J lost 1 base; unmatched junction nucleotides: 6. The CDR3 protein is CASSPGQGANTEAFF. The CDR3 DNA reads TGTGCCAGTAGTCCCGGGCAGGGGGCGAACACTGAAGCTTTCTTT.

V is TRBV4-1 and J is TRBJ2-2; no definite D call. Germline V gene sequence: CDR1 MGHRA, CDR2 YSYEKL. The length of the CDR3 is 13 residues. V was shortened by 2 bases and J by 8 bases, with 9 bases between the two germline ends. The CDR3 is CASSQTQGGELFF. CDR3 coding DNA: TGCGCCAGCAGCCAAACTCAAGGAGGGGAGCTGTTTTTT.

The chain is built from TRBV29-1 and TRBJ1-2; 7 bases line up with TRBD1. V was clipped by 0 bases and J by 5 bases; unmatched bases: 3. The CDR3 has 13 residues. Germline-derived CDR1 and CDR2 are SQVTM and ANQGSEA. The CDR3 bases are TGCAGCGTTGAAGATCGGACAGGTTATGGCTACACCTTC. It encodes CSVEDRTGYGYTF.

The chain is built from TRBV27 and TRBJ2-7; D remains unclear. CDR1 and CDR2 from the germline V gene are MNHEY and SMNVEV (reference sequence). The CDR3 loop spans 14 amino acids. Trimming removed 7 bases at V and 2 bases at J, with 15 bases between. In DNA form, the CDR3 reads TGTGCCAGCAATACATTCGGCCCGACCTACGAGCAGTACTTC. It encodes CASNTFGPTYEQYF.

The CDR3 bases are TGTGCCAGCAGCGTAGGGCCCAGGCGGGGGGCAGATACGCAGTATTTT. It encodes CASSVGPRRGADTQYF. The rearrangement uses TRBV9 and TRBJ2-3; 8 nucleotides agree with TRBD2. The CDR3 runs to 16 residues. In germline, CDR1 is SGDLS, CDR2 YYNGEE. Germline trimming cut 0 bases from V and 4 bases from J; bases unmatched to any gene: 7.

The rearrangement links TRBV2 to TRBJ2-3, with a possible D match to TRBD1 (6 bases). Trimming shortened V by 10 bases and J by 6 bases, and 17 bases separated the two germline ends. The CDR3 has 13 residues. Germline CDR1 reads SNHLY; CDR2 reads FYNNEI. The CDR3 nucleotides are TGTGCCAAATCAGGGGTTGGAAAGGATACGCAGTATTTT. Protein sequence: CAKSGVGKDTQYF.